The 22 T cell receptor beta chains in this list originate from one sample, sequenced in a study of shared clonotypes between healthy human individuals. Data came from immunoSEQ multiplex PCR; TCRdb stores just in-frame clones and leaves some out. The table has 2 million to 2.5 million clones, just under 95% seen once. Sequencing was carried out using naive CD4+ T cells from PBMCs. The subset is: CD45RA+ positively selected. The receptors were sampled from a man younger than 35 in good health. Some clones in this sample may be carry-over from other donors' samples.

The chain uses TRBV5-1 and TRBJ2-1, with 9 nucleotides matching TRBD2. Germline-derived CDR1 and CDR2 are SGHRS and YFSETQ. V was pared by 4 bases and J by 6 bases, with 8 bases of the junction left unmatched. CDR3 length: 15 residues. CDR3 protein: CASSLGAGGGNEQFF. In nucleotides, the CDR3 is TGCGCCAGCAGCCTCGGAGCGGGGGGAGGCAATGAGCAGTTCTTC.

In this sample, this clone turned up once. V is TRBV11-2 and J is TRBJ2-1; 13 bases fit TRBD2. Germline V gene sequence: CDR1 SGHAT, CDR2 FQNNGV. V lost 0 bases to trimming and J lost 6 bases; unmatched junction nucleotides: 2. There are 16 residues in the CDR3. Here the CDR3 DNA reads TGTGCCAGCAGCTTAGAAGGACTAGCGGGAGTCAATGAGCAGTTCTTC. Encoded protein: CASSLEGLAGVNEQFF.

This rearrangement joins TRBV18 to TRBJ2-1; D is perhaps TRBD1 (5 bases). Trimming took 4 bases from V and 3 from J, leaving 13 bases between them. CDR3 length equals 15 residues. The V gene's germline CDR1 is KGHSH and CDR2 LQKENI. The CDR3: CASSLRQKNYNEQFF. CDR3 in DNA: TGTGCCAGCTCACTGCGACAGAAGAACTACAATGAGCAGTTCTTC.

The chain links TRBV18 to TRBJ2-2; tentative D call: TRBD2 (5 bases). CDR3 length equals 15 residues. CDR1 and CDR2 from the germline V gene are KGHSH and LQKENI. The germline V and J ends were trimmed by 4 bases and 3 bases, with 12 bases remaining between them. In nucleotides, the CDR3 is TGTGCCAGCTCACTTGGACTCACTGACACCGGGGAGCTGTTTTTT. It yields the protein CASSLGLTDTGELFF.

The chain employs TRBV18 and TRBJ2-1; D is possibly TRBD2 (5 bases). Trimming took off 3 bases at V and 2 bases at J, with 11 bases between the two ends. The CDR3 extends over 15 amino acids. Germline V CDR1 and CDR2: KGHSH, LQKENI. The CDR3 loop is CASSPWTGPYNEQFF. CDR3 bases: TGTGCCAGCTCACCTTGGACTGGACCCTACAATGAGCAGTTCTTC.

The gene calls are TRBV29-1 and TRBJ2-7, with 7 positions matching TRBD2. The germline V gene encodes CDR1 SQVTM and CDR2 ANQGSEA. The trim removed 7 bases at V and 6 bases at J, leaving 12 bases unmatched. The CDR3 length is 13 residues. Here the CDR3 DNA reads TGCAGCGGCGGGCGGGAGCCCCCCGCCGAGCAGTACTTC. Translated: CSGGREPPAEQYF.

With respect to this clone: This sample also contains other DNA sequences that code for the same CDR3. The V gene is TRBV10-3, the J gene TRBJ2-1; D gene ambiguous. From germline, CDR1 is ENHRY and CDR2 SYGVKD. V lost 0 bases and J 1 base, leaving 7 bases between the germline ends. The CDR3 has 15 amino acids. The CDR3 nucleotides read TGTGCCATCAGTGAGTCCGGTGGATCCTACAATGAGCAGTTCTTC. Translating gives CAISESGGSYNEQFF.

The genes are TRBV5-8 and TRBJ1-2, with 10 bases that match TRBD1. The J segment lost 4 bases and the V segment lost 4 bases, leaving 16 bases of the junction unmatched. CDR3 size: 18 residues. Germline V gene sequence: CDR1 SGHTS, CDR2 YDEGEE. The CDR3: CASSPGQGVESTLYGYTF. In DNA, the CDR3 is TGTGCCAGCAGCCCCGGACAGGGGGTAGAGTCGACCCTCTATGGCTACACCTTC.

The chain joins TRBV28 to TRBJ2-1, with 11 bases matching TRBD2. The CDR3 has 15 residues. In germline, CDR1 is MDHEN, CDR2 SYDVKM. The V segment lost 3 bases and the J segment 6 bases; nucleotides outside the gene matches: 4. CDR3 sequence reads: CASSFIAGGLNEQFF. CDR3 sequence (DNA): TGTGCCAGCAGTTTCATAGCGGGAGGGCTCAATGAGCAGTTCTTC.

The chain recombines TRBV19 with TRBJ1-5, with a weak D call TRBD1 (6 bases). Germline values: CDR1 LNHDA, CDR2 SQIVND (reference sequence). V lost 9 bases to trimming and J lost 5 bases, with 23 bases between them. The CDR3 is 16 residues long. The CDR3 is CASESLGNREHQPQHF. The CDR3 region has the DNA TGTGCCAGCGAGTCGCTGGGTAACAGGGAGCATCAGCCCCAGCATTTT.

The chain joins TRBV28 to TRBJ2-7; 10 bases are shared with TRBD1. This CDR3 contains 15 residues. Looked up from germline, CDR1 is MDHEN and CDR2 is SYDVKM. J was trimmed by 3 bases and V by 6 bases; bases with no gene match: 8. The CDR3 loop reads CASRPGQGINYEQYF. As DNA, the CDR3 is TGTGCCAGCAGACCGGGACAGGGGATAAACTACGAGCAGTACTTC.

This chain links TRBV4-1 with TRBJ2-7, with a tentative D call TRBD2 (5 bases). This CDR3 spans 15 amino acids. Trimming removed 2 bases at V and 2 bases at J, with 13 bases between. CDR1 MGHRA and CDR2 YSYEKL come from the germline V gene. CDR3 region: CASSQTSAEPYEQYF. The DNA of the CDR3 is TGCGCCAGCAGCCAAACGTCAGCGGAACCCTACGAGCAGTACTTC.

This sequence joins TRBV5-5 and TRBJ1-1, with no clear D. The CDR3 has 13 residues. V was clipped by 0 bases and J by 11 bases, with 14 bases between them. Germline lookup yields CDR1 SGHKS and CDR2 YYEKEE (reference sequence). In DNA, the CDR3 is TGTGCCAGCAGCTTGGAGGGTGCCCCAAAGGCTTTCTTT. Its protein product is CASSLEGAPKAFF. Drawing the rest from reference TRBV5-5 and TRBJ1-1, the complete variable domain is DAGVTQSPTHLIKTRGQQVTLRCSPISGHKSVSWYQQVLGQGPQFIFQYYEKEERGRGNFPDRFSARQFPNYSSELNVNALLLGDSALYLCASSLEGAPKAFFGQGTRLTVV.

The chain joins TRBV28 to TRBJ1-5; 10 nucleotides align to TRBD1. After removal of 3 bases from V and 5 bases from J, the junction contained 7 bases not matched to a gene. CDR3 length: 16 residues. CDR1 and CDR2 from the germline V gene are MDHEN and SYDVKM. CDR3 loop: CASSLSDRGYDQPQHF. The CDR3 bases are TGTGCCAGCAGTTTGTCGGACAGGGGGTATGATCAGCCCCAGCATTTT.

This rearrangement joins TRBV6-4 to TRBJ1-2; TRBD1 agrees at 7 bases. The CDR3 runs to 16 residues. The V gene end was trimmed by 0 bases and the J gene end by 8 bases; junction bases not matched to a gene: 12. Germline V gives CDR1 MRHNA, CDR2 SNTAGT. CDR3 protein: CASSDSRVGGRSGYTF. Here the CDR3 DNA reads TGTGCCAGCAGTGACTCGAGGGTAGGGGGCAGGAGCGGCTACACCTTC.

CDR3 DNA sequence: TGTGCCAGTAGTATAGGGGACAGGGCCTACTACGAGCAGTACTTC. Its translation is CASSIGDRAYYEQYF. The chain employs TRBV19 and TRBJ2-7; 9 bases match TRBD1. The CDR3 consists of 15 residues. Trimming at V came to 1 base and at J to 3 bases, leaving 4 bases not matched to a gene. The germline V gene has CDR1 LNHDA and CDR2 SQIVND (reference sequence).

The V gene is TRBV7-2, the J gene TRBJ2-7, with TRBD1 as a possible D gene (5 bases). CDR3 length: 17 residues. Trimming shortened V by 5 bases and J by 3 bases, and 23 bases separated the two germline ends. Germline V gene lookup returns CDR1 SGHTA and CDR2 FQGNSA. The CDR3, as DNA: TGTGCCAGCAGCAGAGACAGCGACAAGGACGGACACTACGAGCAGTACTTC. Its protein is CASSRDSDKDGHYEQYF. The variable domain in full, completed from reference TRBV7-2 and TRBJ2-7, reads GAGVSQSPSNKVTEKGKDVELRCDPISGHTALYWYRQSLGQGLEFLIYFQGNSAPDKSGLPSDRFSAERTGGSVSTLTIQRTQQEDSAVYLCASSRDSDKDGHYEQYFGPGTRLTVT.

CDR3 nucleotide sequence: TGTGCCAGCAGCCGCGGGGGGCAGAATGAGCAGTTCTTC. Protein product: CASSRGGQNEQFF. The chain joins TRBV7-9 to TRBJ2-1, with TRBD2 matching 8 bases. The CDR3 sequence is 13 residues long. The V and J ends lost 5 bases and 7 bases, in that order; junction bases with no gene match: 4. Germline lookup yields CDR1 SEHNR and CDR2 FQNEAQ (reference sequence).

The V and J genes are TRBV5-5 and TRBJ1-1; D call uncertain. Germline assignment: CDR1 SGHKS and CDR2 YYEKEE (reference sequence). V was pared by 4 bases and J by 2 bases, with 6 bases between. The CDR3 covers 12 residues. CDR3 residues: CASSPRNTEAFF. The CDR3 bases are TGTGCCAGCAGCCCGAGAAACACTGAAGCTTTCTTT.

J is TRBJ2-7 and V is TRBV9; TRBD2 matches at 8 bases. V lost 3 bases and J lost 3; bases outside the gene matches: 14. This CDR3 region has 17 residues. Germline CDR1 and CDR2: SGDLS and YYNGEE. DNA for the CDR3: TGTGCCAGCAGCGCAGGAAGGAAGCGGGAGAATTTCTACGAGCAGTACTTC. Encoded protein: CASSAGRKRENFYEQYF.

The genes are TRBV15 and TRBJ2-7; tentatively, D is TRBD1 or TRBD2 (6 bases each). V was shortened by 5 bases and J by 2 bases, with 16 bases between the two germline ends. The germline V gene has CDR1 LNHNV and CDR2 YYDKDF (reference sequence). CDR3 length: 15 amino acids. The CDR3 reads CATSAGGAAPYEQYF. CDR3 in DNA: TGTGCCACCAGCGCCGGGGGCGCGGCCCCCTACGAGCAGTACTTC. The variable domain in full, completed from reference TRBV15 and TRBJ2-7, reads DAMVIQNPRYQVTQFGKPVTLSCSQTLNHNVMYWYQQKSSQAPKLLFHYYDKDFNNEADTPDNFQSRRPNTSFCFLDIRSPGLGDTAMYLCATSAGGAAPYEQYFGPGTRLTVT.

This sequence joins TRBV29-1 and TRBJ1-4, with no clear D. The CDR3 extends over 12 amino acids. CDR1 and CDR2 (germline): SQVTM, ANQGSEA. CDR3 amino acids: CGAGRTNEKLFF. CDR3 nucleotide sequence: TGCGGCGCCGGCCGGACTAATGAAAAACTGTTTTTT.